The entry below gives a single T cell receptor (beta chain) sequence along with its context. The antigen remains undetermined. The data belong to a study of cytomegalovirus exposure and HLA in healthy donors. General observations from the study: TCR beta V- and J-gene trimming, according to a later analysis, was linked to a missense DCLRE1C variant. Listed as cytomegalovirus-associated were 150 to 200 TCR beta chains.

The CDR3 is made up of 15 amino acids. Germline CDR1 is MDHEN and CDR2 is SYDVKM. V lost 7 bases, J lost 3 bases, and 19 bases lay in between. PCR was performed using 60 Vbeta and 13 Jbeta primers. Measured with immunoSEQ multiplex PCR; TCRdb has only the in-frame clones, and not every one. In the table there are fewer than 250,000 clones, over 75% of which are singletons. Sequenced material: PBMCs. This receptor was taken from a man between 18 and 29 years old in good health and CMV-seronegative. The chain uses TRBV28 and TRBJ2-7, with a weak D call TRBD2 (5 bases). The DNA for the CDR3 is TGTGCCAGCACAAGCGCGAGGGCAGTCTTCTACGAGCAGTACTTC. This codes for CASTSARAVFYEQYF. The full variable domain, with the rest looked up from reference TRBV28 and TRBJ2-7, is DVKVTQSSRYLVKRTGEKVFLECVQDMDHENMFWYRQDPGLGLRLIYFSYDVKMKEKGDIPEGYSVSREKKERFSLILESASTNQTSMYLCASTSARAVFYEQYFGPGTRLTVT.